One sample yielded the 18 T cell receptor beta chains listed below, sequenced in a study of blood T cell repertoires in COVID-19. Profiling relied on immunoSEQ multiplex PCR, and the TCRdb table lists in-frame clones only, not all of them. In the table there are 110,000 to 150,000 clones, approximately 84% of which are singletons. The specimen sequenced was peripheral blood. These receptors originate from a human donor in a cohort sampled during active COVID-19.

The chain employs TRBV28 and TRBJ2-7, with D possibly being TRBD1 (6 bases). Germline lookup yields CDR1 MDHEN and CDR2 SYDVKM. Trimming removed 7 bases at V and 6 bases at J, with 10 bases between. The CDR3 is 11 amino acids. This chain's CDR3 is CASNREAEQYF. In DNA form, the CDR3 reads TGTGCCAGCAACAGGGAAGCCGAGCAGTACTTC.

The V and J genes are TRBV4-3 and TRBJ2-5; 7 bases line up with TRBD1. Unmatched junction bases numbered 9, after V lost 3 bases and J lost 5 bases. The germline V gene encodes CDR1 LGHNA and CDR2 YSLEER. This CDR3 comprises 15 residues. The CDR3 bases are TGCGCCAGCAGCCAGGAAGACAGGGTTGGGGAGACCCAGTACTTC. Translating it yields CASSQEDRVGETQYF.

This clone was seen more than once but under ten times. The chain combines TRBV5-6 with TRBJ1-2; 7 bases fit TRBD1. After removal of 4 bases from V and 5 bases from J, the junction contained 5 bases not matched to a gene. The germline CDR1 and CDR2 sequences are SGHDT and YYEEEE. The CDR3 has 13 residues. The CDR3 loop reads CASSTQGVYGYTF. CDR3 DNA: TGTGCCAGCAGCACTCAGGGGGTTTATGGCTACACCTTC.

This clone was counted at least ten times. The chain is built from TRBV18 and TRBJ1-4; D remains unclear. Germline V gene lookup returns CDR1 KGHSH and CDR2 LQKENI. With 3 bases removed from V and 5 bases from J, the gap between germline ends came to 7 bases. The CDR3 extends over 13 amino acids. The CDR3 is CASSPRENEKLFF. The CDR3 nucleotides are TGTGCCAGCTCACCGAGGGAGAATGAAAAACTGTTTTTT.

The V gene is TRBV7-9, the J gene TRBJ2-3; tentative D call: TRBD1 (6 bases). Deletions cut 8 bases from V and 5 bases from J, with 14 bases between. The CDR3 sequence is 13 residues long. Germline-derived CDR1 and CDR2 are SEHNR and FQNEAQ (reference sequence). In DNA form, the CDR3 reads TGTGCCAGCTCATTTGCGGACAGAGATACGCAGTATTTT. Translated, it gives CASSFADRDTQYF.

The chain couples TRBV6-4 to TRBJ1-4, with 10 bases that match TRBD1. Germline V CDR1 and CDR2: MRHNA, SNTAGT. Trimming at V came to 0 bases and at J to 3 bases, leaving 7 bases not matched to a gene. This CDR3 has 18 amino acids. DNA of the CDR3: TGTGCCAGCAGTGACTCCGACAGGGGGCGGCGCGCTAATGAAAAACTGTTTTTT. Its protein is CASSDSDRGRRANEKLFF.

This sequence joins TRBV7-3 and TRBJ2-3, with 13 bases matching TRBD2. V gave up 5 bases and J gave up 6 bases; unmatched junction bases: 8. Germline CDR1 is SGHTA and CDR2 is FQGTGA. The CDR3 runs 16 residues. The CDR3 protein is CASSPRLAGGTDTQYF. The CDR3 DNA follows: TGTGCCAGCAGCCCTAGACTAGCGGGAGGAACGGATACGCAGTATTTT.

Details on this clone: The same CDR3 can be traced to other DNA sequences in this sample. This chain links TRBV5-1 with TRBJ2-5, with 13 positions matching TRBD2. This CDR3 has 16 residues. Germline assignment: CDR1 SGHRS and CDR2 YFSETQ. After removal of 0 bases from V and 3 bases from J, the junction contained 2 bases not matched to a gene. Here the CDR3 reads CASSLGLAGGKETQYF. CDR3 in DNA: TGCGCCAGCAGCTTGGGACTAGCGGGAGGCAAAGAGACCCAGTACTTC.

The rearrangement uses TRBV7-2 and TRBJ2-7, with unresolved D. CDR3 length: 14 residues. The germline gives CDR1 SGHTA, CDR2 FQGNSA. Deletions cut 8 bases from V and 0 bases from J, with 14 bases between. In DNA, the CDR3 is TGTGCCAGCTCCCAAAACAGTGCCTCCTACGAGCAGTACTTC. It yields the protein CASSQNSASYEQYF.

This clone was seen once. This rearrangement joins TRBV4-3 to TRBJ1-6; 7 bases map to TRBD1. This CDR3 has 15 amino acids. Germline V gives CDR1 LGHNA, CDR2 YSLEER. With 0 bases clipped from V and 10 bases from J, the junction kept 6 bases outside the gene matches. CDR3 protein: CASSQDLGGWSPLHF. CDR3 in DNA: TGCGCCAGCAGCCAAGATCTAGGGGGCTGGTCACCCCTCCACTTT.

The chain joins TRBV4-1 to TRBJ2-2, with D hard to call. This CDR3 contains 14 residues. Germline assignment: CDR1 MGHRA and CDR2 YSYEKL. V dropped 3 bases and J dropped 7 bases, with 12 bases sitting between them. Here the CDR3 DNA reads TGCGCCAGCAGCCATACCTTCAGTTTCGGGGAGCTGTTTTTT. It translates to CASSHTFSFGELFF.

This clone was seen a few times. The V and J genes are TRBV7-3 and TRBJ1-4; 7 bases are shared with TRBD1. The V and J ends lost 4 bases and 5 bases, in that order; junction bases with no gene match: 10. Germline-derived CDR1 and CDR2 are SGHTA and FQGTGA. CDR3 length: 16 amino acids. The CDR3 sequence: CASSSAGTVVNEKLFF. For the CDR3, the DNA is TGTGCCAGCAGCTCCGCAGGGACAGTCGTAAATGAAAAACTGTTTTTT.

This chain connects TRBV5-1 to TRBJ1-2; D uncertain. Per germline, CDR1 SGHRS and CDR2 YFSETQ. Trimming took off 3 bases at V and 8 bases at J, with 17 bases between the two ends. This CDR3 contains 14 residues. The CDR3: CASSSDSVGLGYTF. In nucleotides, the CDR3 is TGCGCCAGCAGCTCGGACTCCGTAGGGTTAGGCTACACCTTC.

The chain links TRBV5-1 to TRBJ1-1; TRBD1 agrees at 7 bases. V lost 3 bases to trimming and J lost 3 bases; unmatched junction nucleotides: 8. The CDR3 is 15 amino acids. Germline V gene lookup returns CDR1 SGHRS and CDR2 YFSETQ. The CDR3 nucleotides read TGCGCCAGCAGCTGGAGCCTCAGGGGGGACACTGAAGCTTTCTTT. Its protein product is CASSWSLRGDTEAFF. Drawing the rest from reference TRBV5-1 and TRBJ1-1, the complete variable domain is KAGVTQTPRYLIKTRGQQVTLSCSPISGHRSVSWYQQTPGQGLQFLFEYFSETQRNKGNFPGRFSGRQFSNSRSEMNVSTLELGDSALYLCASSWSLRGDTEAFFGQGTRLTVV.

This chain links TRBV5-1 with TRBJ2-1; 7 bases align to TRBD1. The CDR3 length is 18 residues. The V and J ends lost 0 bases and 7 bases, in that order; junction bases with no gene match: 16. Germline lookup yields CDR1 SGHRS and CDR2 YFSETQ. CDR3: CASSLGRQQGKEWNEQFF. The CDR3 region has the DNA TGCGCCAGCAGCTTGGGTCGTCAACAGGGGAAAGAATGGAATGAGCAGTTCTTC.

The chain uses TRBV29-1 and TRBJ2-1, with D maybe TRBD1 (5 bases). Germline-derived CDR1 and CDR2 are SQVTM and ANQGSEA. The CDR3 has 13 residues. The germline V and J ends were trimmed by 6 bases and 10 bases, with 19 bases remaining between them. The CDR3 here is CSVGPTSLGEQFF. DNA for the CDR3: TGCAGCGTGGGGCCAACCTCATTGGGAGAGCAGTTCTTC.

The V and J genes are TRBV18 and TRBJ2-2; D call uncertain. The germline V and J ends were trimmed by 0 bases and 1 base, with 6 bases remaining between them. Germline V CDR1 and CDR2: KGHSH, LQKENI. The CDR3 sequence is 15 residues long. CDR3 residues: CASSPPPGNTGELFF. The CDR3 DNA follows: TGTGCCAGCTCACCACCCCCGGGGAACACCGGGGAGCTGTTTTTT.

V is TRBV5-1 and J is TRBJ2-2; 12 bases match TRBD2. Looked up from germline, CDR1 is SGHRS and CDR2 is YFSETQ. The CDR3 is 15 residues long. The trim removed 6 bases at V and 8 bases at J, leaving 8 bases unmatched. CDR3 sequence reads: CASNRLAGDSGELFF. CDR3 in DNA: TGCGCCAGCAACCGACTAGCGGGAGACTCGGGGGAGCTGTTTTTT.